The 10 T cell receptor beta chains listed next were all sequenced from one sample in a study of shared clonotypes between healthy human individuals. Assay used: immunoSEQ multiplex PCR; TCRdb lists only in-frame clones, some missing. The data show more than 2 million clones, roughly 93% seen once. Naive CD8 populations comprised CD45RO-negative cells positively selected for CCR7, excluding terminally differentiated effector memory CD45RA+ cells. The sequencing sample was made of naive CD8+ T cells from PBMCs. The receptors were gathered from a man aged 18-30 years in good health. Some clones in this sample may be carry-over from other donors' samples.

The CDR3, as DNA: TGTGCCAGCAGCCAGGGGGGCAACTACGAGCAGTACTTC. Translating gives CASSQGGNYEQYF. The chain couples TRBV7-9 to TRBJ2-7, with a possible D match to TRBD1 (7 bases). Germline lookup yields CDR1 SEHNR and CDR2 FQNEAQ (reference sequence). V lost 5 bases to trimming and J lost 3 bases, with 11 bases between them. The CDR3 has 13 residues.

The V and J genes are TRBV9 and TRBJ2-2, with 15 bases that match TRBD2. Per the germline V gene, CDR1 is SGDLS and CDR2 is YYNGEE. CDR3 size: 19 residues. With V trimmed by 0 bases and J by 5 bases, 8 bases remained unmatched. The CDR3 loop reads CASSVAGTSGRSETGELFF. The DNA of the CDR3 is TGTGCCAGCAGCGTAGCCGGGACTAGCGGGAGGTCTGAAACCGGGGAGCTGTTTTTT. Full variable domain (rest looked up from reference TRBV9 and TRBJ2-2): DSGVTQTPKHLITATGQRVTLRCSPRSGDLSVYWYQQSLDQGLQFLIQYYNGEERAKGNILERFSAQQFPDLHSELNLSSLELGDSALYFCASSVAGTSGRSETGELFFGEGSRLTVL.

In this sample, this clone turned up a few times. The chain joins TRBV9 to TRBJ2-1, with 7 bases that match TRBD2. With 3 bases clipped from V and 2 bases from J, the junction kept 17 bases outside the gene matches. Germline V gene lookup returns CDR1 SGDLS and CDR2 YYNGEE. This CDR3 has 19 amino acids. The CDR3 loop is CASSEPLEGGSIPYNEQFF. DNA of the CDR3: TGTGCCAGCAGCGAGCCCCTTGAGGGCGGGAGTATCCCCTACAATGAGCAGTTCTTC.

V gene TRBV5-1 combines with J gene TRBJ2-6; unclear D gene. The germline V gene has CDR1 SGHRS and CDR2 YFSETQ. CDR3 length equals 12 residues. The V end was cut by 4 bases, the J end by 4 bases, with 3 bases between. CDR3 nucleotide sequence: TGCGCCAGCAGCCCCGGGGCCAACGTCCTGACTTTC. Protein: CASSPGANVLTF.

The chain is built from TRBV7-8 and TRBJ2-7, with 7 bases aligning to TRBD2. J gave up 6 bases and V 5 bases, and 10 bases lay outside the gene matches. The CDR3 consists of 14 residues. In germline, CDR1 is SGHVS, CDR2 FQNEAQ. The CDR3 nucleotides are TGTGCCAGCAGCCCGAACCCCAGACTAGCCGAGCAGTACTTC. Translating gives CASSPNPRLAEQYF.

Here the CDR3 DNA reads TGTGCCAGCAGTCCACCGGGACACAGGAACACTGAAGCTTTCTTT. It encodes CASSPPGHRNTEAFF. The chain has TRBV28 and TRBJ1-1, with D tentatively TRBD1 (6 bases). The CDR3 covers 15 residues. Germline V gene data show CDR1 as MDHEN and CDR2 as SYDVKM. The V end was cut by 5 bases, the J end by 1 base, with 14 bases between.

The chain recombines TRBV7-9 with TRBJ1-1; D unresolved. The germline CDR1 and CDR2 sequences are SEHNR and FQNEAQ (reference sequence). Trimming removed 5 bases at V and 1 base at J, with 14 bases between. This CDR3 has 15 residues. Here the CDR3 reads CASSPEAGANTEAFF. CDR3 nucleotide sequence: TGTGCCAGCAGCCCAGAGGCAGGAGCGAACACTGAAGCTTTCTTT.

This chain uses TRBV5-6 with TRBJ1-2; D ambiguous. Germline values: CDR1 SGHDT, CDR2 YYEEEE. Between the trimmed V and J ends, which lost 6 bases and 6 bases, there was a span of 18 bases. This CDR3 has 14 residues. The CDR3 is CASTVLRVSHGYTF. CDR3 sequence (DNA): TGTGCCAGCACCGTCCTACGAGTATCTCATGGCTACACCTTC.

V and J are TRBV4-1 and TRBJ2-7; D remains unclear. V shed 1 base and J shed 5 bases, with 15 bases lying between them. CDR1 and CDR2 from the germline V gene are MGHRA and YSYEKL. The CDR3 is made up of 15 amino acids. CDR3 sequence (DNA): TGCGCCAGCAGCCAAGTCATCGGTTTTGGTGACGAGCAGTACTTC. Residues: CASSQVIGFGDEQYF.

V is TRBV7-6 and J is TRBJ2-5, with D uncertain. The V end lost 2 bases, the J end lost 1 base, and 8 bases lay between the germline ends. Germline V gene lookup returns CDR1 SGHVS and CDR2 FNYEAQ. The CDR3 runs to 14 residues. The CDR3 sequence: CASSLPTIQETQYF. Written as DNA, the CDR3 is TGTGCCAGCAGCTTACCGACAATCCAAGAGACCCAGTACTTC.